A selection of T cell receptor beta chains follows, all from one sample in a study of blood T cells in healthy people across ages. MiXCR was run by TCRdb on the 5' RACE reads, yielding one entry per CDR3 protein. The sample records roughly 800,000 distinct CDR3 sequences, roughly 50% being singletons. Sequencing was performed on blood. These receptors originate from a man at least 80 years old in good health. Both conserved end residues are part of each CDR3. Fields, in order: J gene, clone size, D gene, V gene, CDR3 DNA, CDR3 protein. The D gene is left open where the match is weak. Size tells how often a clone was seen (once, few, many) or the class of an expanded clone, and some rows leave it out.

>TRBJ2-7|-|TRBD2|TRBV4-2
TGTGCCAGCAGCCAAGCTACTAGCGGGAGGGCCCACGAGCAGTACTTC
CASSQATSGRAHEQYF
>TRBJ1-2|few|TRBD1|TRBV12-3/TRBV12-4
TGTGCCAGCAGTTTCGAGGACAGGGCCCATGGCTACACCTTC
CASSFEDRAHGYTF
>TRBJ2-1|-|-|TRBV5-1
TGCGCCAGCAGCACCCAGGGATCCTACAATGAGCAGTTCTTC
CASSTQGSYNEQFF
>TRBJ1-1|few|-|TRBV7-9
TGTGCCAGCAGCCTCCTGGGGAGGAACACTGAAGCTTTCTTT
CASSLLGRNTEAFF
>TRBJ2-3|few|TRBD2|TRBV5-1
TGCGCCAGCAGCTCGGGACTAGTAACAGATACGCAGTATTTT
CASSSGLVTDTQYF
>TRBJ1-2|few|-|TRBV27
TGTGCCAGCAGTTTACTGGGGAATTCTAACTATGGCTACACCTTC
CASSLLGNSNYGYTF
>TRBJ2-1|once|TRBD2|TRBV12-3/TRBV12-4
TGTGCCAGCAGTCTAGCGGGGGGGCATGTCGGGGAGCAGTTCTTC
CASSLAGGHVGEQFF
>TRBJ2-7|-|TRBD2|TRBV6-2/TRBV6-3
TGTGCCAGCAGTTACGGTTTAAGCGGGGGGGGCCGGAACGAGCAGTACTTC
CASSYGLSGGGRNEQYF
>TRBJ1-6|-|TRBD1|TRBV6-5
TGTGCCAGCAGTTACTCTGACAGGGCATCACCCCTCCACTTT
CASSYSDRASPLHF
>TRBJ2-3|-|TRBD2|TRBV7-2
TGTGCCAGCAGCTTAGTAGCGGGAGTTAGATACGCGTATTTT
CASSLVAGVRYAYF
>TRBJ2-7|few|TRBD2|TRBV20-1
TGCAGTGCCAATGGACTAGCGGGGCGTTACGAGCAGTACTTC
CSANGLAGRYEQYF
>TRBJ1-6|-|-|TRBV6-5
TGTGCCAGCAGTTACTCAGTGGGGGCTCAGTCACCCCTCCACTTT
CASSYSVGAQSPLHF
>TRBJ2-3|-|-|TRBV7-2
TGTGCCAGCAGCTACGGGACATTCACAGATACGCAGTATTTT
CASSYGTFTDTQYF
>TRBJ2-4|-|-|TRBV29-1
TGCAGCGTCCTTTCGGGGAACATTCAGTACTTC
CSVLSGNIQYF
>TRBJ2-1|few|-|TRBV7-2
TGTGCCAGCAGCTTAAGCGGTGGGGGACAAGCTGGAAAGCAGTTCTTC
CASSLSGGGQAGKQFF
>TRBJ1-4|-|-|TRBV15
TGTGCCACCAGCAAGACAGCCGCAACTAATGAAAAACTGTTTTTT
CATSKTAATNEKLFF
>TRBJ1-2|-|TRBD1|TRBV15
TGTGCCACCAGCAGAGATTTTGGGGGGCTGACAGGGGGGGATAACTATGGCTACACCTTC
CATSRDFGGLTGGDNYGYTF